This T cell receptor beta chain is drawn from a study of blood T cell repertoires in COVID-19. The wider study: Samples representing acute and convalescent COVID-19 were sourced from the United States, Italy and Spain. PBMCs, B-cell-depleted T cells, or T cells provided the cDNA or gDNA that made up the material.

Patients of the Seattle cohort, enrolled during active infection, were followed longitudinally. Germline CDR1 is SEHNR and CDR2 is FQNEAQ (reference sequence). Trimming stripped 4 bases from V and 4 bases from J, with 17 bases between. The CDR3 spans 16 residues. Original methodology: Estimation of nucleated cell counts was performed using reference gene primer amplification. Only in-frame clones appear in the TCRdb table, and some are missing; sequencing was by immunoSEQ multiplex PCR. That table supplies the V and J calls and clone size; D and trimming were determined from the DNA. The sample comprises about 190,000 clones, over 75% of which are singletons, and about 6.9% rests with the top ten. This clone has only one observation.

Specimen: peripheral blood. The chain is built from TRBV7-9 and TRBJ2-1; D possibly corresponds to TRBD1 (6 bases). The clonotype comes from a man older than 75 with COVID-19, enrolled during active disease. CDR3: CASSSRVGARYNEQFF. Here the CDR3 DNA reads TGTGCCAGCAGCTCTAGGGTGGGGGCGCGTTACAATGAGCAGTTCTTC.